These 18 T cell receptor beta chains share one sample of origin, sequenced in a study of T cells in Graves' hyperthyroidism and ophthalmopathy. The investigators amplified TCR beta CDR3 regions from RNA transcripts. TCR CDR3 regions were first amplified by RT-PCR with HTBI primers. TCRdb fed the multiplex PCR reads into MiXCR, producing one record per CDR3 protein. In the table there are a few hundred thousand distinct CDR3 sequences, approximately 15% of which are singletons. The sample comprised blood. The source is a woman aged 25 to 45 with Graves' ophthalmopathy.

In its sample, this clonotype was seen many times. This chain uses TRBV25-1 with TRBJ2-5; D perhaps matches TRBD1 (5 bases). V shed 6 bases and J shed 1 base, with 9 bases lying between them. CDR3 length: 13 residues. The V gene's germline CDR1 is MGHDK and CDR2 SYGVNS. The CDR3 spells CASRAGLQETQYF. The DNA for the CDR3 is TGTGCCAGCAGGGCAGGGCTCCAAGAGACCCAGTACTTC. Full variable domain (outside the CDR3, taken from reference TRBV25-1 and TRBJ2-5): EADIYQTPRYLVIGTGKKITLECSQTMGHDKMYWYQQDPGMELHLIHYSYGVNSTEKGDLSSESTVSRIRTEHFPLTLESARPSHTSQYLCASRAGLQETQYFGPGTRLLVL.

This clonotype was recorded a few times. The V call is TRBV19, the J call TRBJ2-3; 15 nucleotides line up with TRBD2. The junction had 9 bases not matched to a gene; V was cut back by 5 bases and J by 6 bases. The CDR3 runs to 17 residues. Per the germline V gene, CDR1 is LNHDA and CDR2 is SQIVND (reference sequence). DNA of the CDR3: TGTGCCAGTAGTGCTACGGGACTAGCGGGGGGCTCCGATACGCAGTATTTT. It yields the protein CASSATGLAGGSDTQYF.

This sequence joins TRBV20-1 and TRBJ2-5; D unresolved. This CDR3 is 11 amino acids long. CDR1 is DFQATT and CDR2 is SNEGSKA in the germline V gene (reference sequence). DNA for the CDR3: TGCAGCGGTGACAAGCAAGAGACCCAGTACTTC. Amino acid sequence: CSGDKQETQYF.

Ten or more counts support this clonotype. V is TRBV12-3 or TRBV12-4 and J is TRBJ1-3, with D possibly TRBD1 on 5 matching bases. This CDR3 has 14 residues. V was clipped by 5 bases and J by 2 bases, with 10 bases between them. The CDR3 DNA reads TGTGCCAGCAGTAAGGGAGGGGCTGGAAACACCATATATTTT. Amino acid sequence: CASSKGGAGNTIYF.

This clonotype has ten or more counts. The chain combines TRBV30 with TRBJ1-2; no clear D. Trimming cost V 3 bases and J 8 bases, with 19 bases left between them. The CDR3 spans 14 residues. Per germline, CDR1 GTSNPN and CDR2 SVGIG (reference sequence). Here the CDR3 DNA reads TGTGCCTGGAGGCCCCTCCCGGGGAACCACGGCTACACCTTC. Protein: CAWRPLPGNHGYTF.

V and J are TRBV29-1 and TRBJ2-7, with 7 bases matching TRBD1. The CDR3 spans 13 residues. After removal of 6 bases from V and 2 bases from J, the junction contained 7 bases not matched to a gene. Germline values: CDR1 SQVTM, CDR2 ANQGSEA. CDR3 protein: CSVNTGAPYEQYF. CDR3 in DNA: TGCAGCGTAAATACAGGGGCGCCCTACGAGCAGTACTTC.

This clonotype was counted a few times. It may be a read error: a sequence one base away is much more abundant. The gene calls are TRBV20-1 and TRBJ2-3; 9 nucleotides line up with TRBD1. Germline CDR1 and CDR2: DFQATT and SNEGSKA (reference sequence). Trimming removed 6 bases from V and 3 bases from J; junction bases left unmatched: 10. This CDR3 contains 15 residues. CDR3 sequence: CSARARDRDTDTQYF. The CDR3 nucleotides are TGCAGTGCCCGAGCGAGGGACAGGGATACAGATACGCAGTATTTT.

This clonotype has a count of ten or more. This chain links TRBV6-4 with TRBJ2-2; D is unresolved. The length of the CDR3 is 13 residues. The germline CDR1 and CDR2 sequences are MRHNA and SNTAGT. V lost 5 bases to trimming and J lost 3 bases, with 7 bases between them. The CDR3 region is CASSLTDTGELFF. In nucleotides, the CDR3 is TGTGCCAGCAGTTTGACGGACACCGGGGAGCTGTTTTTT.

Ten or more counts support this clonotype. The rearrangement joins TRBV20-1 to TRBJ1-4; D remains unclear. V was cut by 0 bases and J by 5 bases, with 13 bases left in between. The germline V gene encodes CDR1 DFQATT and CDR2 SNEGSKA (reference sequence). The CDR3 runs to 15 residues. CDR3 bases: TGCAGTGCTAGAGACTCACTCACCTTCAATGAAAAACTGTTTTTT. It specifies CSARDSLTFNEKLFF.

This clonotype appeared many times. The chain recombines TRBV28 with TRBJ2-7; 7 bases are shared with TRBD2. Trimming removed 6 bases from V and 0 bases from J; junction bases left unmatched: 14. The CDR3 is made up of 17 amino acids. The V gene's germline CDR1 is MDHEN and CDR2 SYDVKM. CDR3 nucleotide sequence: TGTGCCAGCAGCTCCCGGATGGCGGGGGATGCCTCCTACGAGCAGTACTTC. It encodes CASSSRMAGDASYEQYF.

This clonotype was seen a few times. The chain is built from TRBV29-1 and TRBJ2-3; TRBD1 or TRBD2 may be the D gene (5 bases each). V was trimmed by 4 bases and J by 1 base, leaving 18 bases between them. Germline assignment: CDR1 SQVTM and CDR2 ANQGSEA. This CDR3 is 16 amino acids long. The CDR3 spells CSVGSVRGAGTDTQYF. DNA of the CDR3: TGCAGCGTTGGGTCCGTTCGGGGCGCGGGCACAGATACGCAGTATTTT.

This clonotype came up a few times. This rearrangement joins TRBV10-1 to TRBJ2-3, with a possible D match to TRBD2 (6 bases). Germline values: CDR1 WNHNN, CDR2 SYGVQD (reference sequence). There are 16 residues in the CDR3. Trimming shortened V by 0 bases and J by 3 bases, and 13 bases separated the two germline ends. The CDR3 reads CASSESNAAGTDTQYF. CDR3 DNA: TGCGCCAGCAGTGAGTCGAACGCCGCGGGGACAGATACGCAGTATTTT.

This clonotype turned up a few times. CDR3 in amino acids: CASSQGQGALTEAFF. CDR3 nucleotides: TGTGCCAGCAGCCAAGGCCAGGGGGCTCTAACTGAAGCTTTCTTT. The chain employs TRBV11-2 and TRBJ1-1; 8 nucleotides align to TRBD1. V lost 5 bases to trimming and J lost 5 bases; unmatched junction nucleotides: 10. CDR1 and CDR2 (germline): SGHAT, FQNNGV. The CDR3 loop spans 15 amino acids.

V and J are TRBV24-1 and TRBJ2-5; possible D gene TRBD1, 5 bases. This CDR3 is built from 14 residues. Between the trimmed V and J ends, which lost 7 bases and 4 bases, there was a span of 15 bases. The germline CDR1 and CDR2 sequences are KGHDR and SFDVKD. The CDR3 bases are TGTGCCACCAGGGACCAGGGCTTCGCAGAGACCCAGTACTTC. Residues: CATRDQGFAETQYF.

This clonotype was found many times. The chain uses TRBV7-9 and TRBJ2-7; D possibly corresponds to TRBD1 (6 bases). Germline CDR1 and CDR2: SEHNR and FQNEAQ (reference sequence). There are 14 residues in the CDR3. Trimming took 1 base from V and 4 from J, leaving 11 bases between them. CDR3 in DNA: TGTGCCAGCAGCTTAGATAGGACAGATTACGAGCAGTACTTC. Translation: CASSLDRTDYEQYF.

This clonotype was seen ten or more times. DNA of the CDR3: TGCAGTGCTACGGGGGGGCCAAGCTGGAATGAGCAGTTCTTC. This translates into CSATGGPSWNEQFF. The chain couples TRBV20-1 to TRBJ2-1; 8 bases line up with TRBD2. The J segment lost 7 bases and the V segment lost 4 bases, leaving 9 bases of the junction unmatched. Germline V lookup: CDR1 DFQATT, CDR2 SNEGSKA (reference sequence). CDR3 length equals 14 residues.

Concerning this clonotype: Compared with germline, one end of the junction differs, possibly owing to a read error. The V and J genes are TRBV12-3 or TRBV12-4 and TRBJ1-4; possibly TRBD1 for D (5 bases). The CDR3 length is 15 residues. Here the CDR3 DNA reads TGTACCAGCAGGTTAGGGGTAGTGGGTAATGAAAAACTGTTTTTT. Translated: CTSRLGVVGNEKLFF.

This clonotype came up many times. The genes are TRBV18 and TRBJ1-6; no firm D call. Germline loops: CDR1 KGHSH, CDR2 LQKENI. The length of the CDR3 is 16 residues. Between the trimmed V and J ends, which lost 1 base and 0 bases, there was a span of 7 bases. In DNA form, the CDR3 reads TGTGCCAGCTCACCACTTGGGAGCTCCTATAATTCACCCCTCCACTTT. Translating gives CASSPLGSSYNSPLHF.